Sequencing of this TCR beta chain was carried out in a study of metastatic and nonmetastatic thyroid tumors. Across the whole study: Repertoires of blood and of tissue (tumor or nodule) from malignant and benign thyroid patients were compared.

Findings and limits, study-wide: Malignant thyroid tumors reportedly had TCR beta diversity that was significantly higher than in benign nodules, in blood and tumor.

Thyroid surgery had not been preceded by any treatment in any patient. The CDR3 is made up of 14 amino acids. CDR1 and CDR2 (germline): MDHEN, SYDVKM. The ends were cut back, 9 bases at V and 1 base at J, with 15 bases in the middle. TCRdb re-called the PCR reads with MiXCR. The table includes 13,000 or so clones, 30% to 40% detected once. A remark on this clone: What it binds is unknown.

The source material was tumor tissue. This receptor was identified in a male donor with papillary thyroid cancer or a benign thyroid nodule (not recorded which). Some clones in this sample may be carry-over from other donors' samples. The V gene is TRBV28, the J gene TRBJ1-1; tentative D call: TRBD1 (5 bases). The chain's CDR3 is CARTPGGGNTEAFF. The CDR3 nucleotides read TGTGCCAGAACACCTGGGGGGGGGAACACTGAAGCTTTCTTT.